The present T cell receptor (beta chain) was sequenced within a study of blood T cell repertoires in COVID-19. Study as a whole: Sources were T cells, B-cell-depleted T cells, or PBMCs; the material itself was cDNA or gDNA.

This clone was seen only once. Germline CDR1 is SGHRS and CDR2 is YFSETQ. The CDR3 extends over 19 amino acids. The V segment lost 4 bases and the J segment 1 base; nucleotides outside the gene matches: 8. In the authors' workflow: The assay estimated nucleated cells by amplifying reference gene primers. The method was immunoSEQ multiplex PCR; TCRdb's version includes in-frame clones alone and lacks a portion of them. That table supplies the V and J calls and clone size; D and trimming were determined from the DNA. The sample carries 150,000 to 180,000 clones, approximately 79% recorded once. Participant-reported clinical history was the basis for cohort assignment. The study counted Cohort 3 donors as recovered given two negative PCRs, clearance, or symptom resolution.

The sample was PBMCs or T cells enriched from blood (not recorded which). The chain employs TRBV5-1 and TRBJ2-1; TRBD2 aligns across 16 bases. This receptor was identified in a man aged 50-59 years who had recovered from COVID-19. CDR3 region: CASSPQGLAGGRSYNEQFF. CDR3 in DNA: TGCGCCAGCAGCCCTCAGGGACTAGCGGGGGGGCGTTCCTACAATGAGCAGTTCTTC.